Listed below are T cell receptor beta chains from one sample, sequenced in a study of shared clonotypes between healthy human individuals. Measured with immunoSEQ multiplex PCR; TCRdb has only the in-frame clones, and not every one. This sample has roughly 2.1 million clones, with 93% found just once. The sample taken for sequencing was naive CD8+ T cells from PBMCs. Receptors were obtained from a man aged 18 to 29 in good health. Some clones in this sample may be carry-over from other donors' samples. The CDR3 runs from the conserved cysteine through the conserved F or W. Each record gives: D gene, clone size, V gene, J gene, CDR3 DNA, CDR3 protein. The D gene is left open where the match is weak. Rows may omit the clone size; those that give it use once, few, many or a size class.

D gene: NA
clone size: NA
V gene: TRBV5-1
J gene: TRBJ2-5
CDR3 DNA: TGCGCCAGCAGCTTGCCCGGGAGCGGGGAGACCCAGTACTTC
CDR3 protein: CASSLPGSGETQYF

D gene: TRBD1
clone size: once
V gene: TRBV29-1
J gene: TRBJ2-7
CDR3 DNA: TGCAGCGGCGGCCGACAGGGGCTACTCCCAGGCGACGAGCAGTACTTC
CDR3 protein: CSGGRQGLLPGDEQYF

D gene: TRBD2
clone size: once
V gene: TRBV28
J gene: TRBJ2-5
CDR3 DNA: TGTGCCAGCAGGACGGGGCGGGAGGGCCCTCGAGAGACCCAGTACTTC
CDR3 protein: CASRTGREGPRETQYF

D gene: NA
clone size: NA
V gene: TRBV28
J gene: TRBJ2-5
CDR3 DNA: TGTGCCAGCAGTAAAGGACACCCTGCTTCGCCCTTACCCGCACAAGAGACCCAGTACTTC
CDR3 protein: CASSKGHPASPLPAQETQYF

D gene: TRBD1
clone size: NA
V gene: TRBV28
J gene: TRBJ1-2
CDR3 DNA: TGTGCCAGCAGTACCAGGGGGAACTATGGCTACACCTTC
CDR3 protein: CASSTRGNYGYTF

D gene: NA
clone size: NA
V gene: TRBV5-8
J gene: TRBJ2-1
CDR3 DNA: TGTGCCAGCAGCTTGGTTCTGCTCGTGAGTGAGCAGTTCTTC
CDR3 protein: CASSLVLLVSEQFF

D gene: TRBD1
clone size: NA
V gene: TRBV5-1
J gene: TRBJ1-4
CDR3 DNA: TGCGCCAGCAGCAGTGGGACAGGGAATTTAGAAAAACTGTTTTTT
CDR3 protein: CASSSGTGNLEKLFF

D gene: NA
clone size: NA
V gene: TRBV11-2
J gene: TRBJ2-1
CDR3 DNA: TGTGCCAGCTGCCGAAACCCAAGGGATGAGCAGTTCTTC
CDR3 protein: CASCRNPRDEQFF

D gene: TRBD2
clone size: NA
V gene: TRBV11-3
J gene: TRBJ2-3
CDR3 DNA: TGTGCCAGCACCATAGCGGGAGGACCCCCCACAGATACGCAGTATTTT
CDR3 protein: CASTIAGGPPTDTQYF

D gene: NA
clone size: NA
V gene: TRBV28
J gene: TRBJ2-2
CDR3 DNA: TGTGCCAGCAGTTTGTTAAGCGCGAACACCGGGGAGCTGTTTTTT
CDR3 protein: CASSLLSANTGELFF

D gene: NA
clone size: NA
V gene: TRBV28
J gene: TRBJ1-1
CDR3 DNA: TGTGCCAGCAGACGGACTGCGGGGTCGGCTTTCTTT
CDR3 protein: CASRRTAGSAFF

D gene: NA
clone size: NA
V gene: TRBV28
J gene: TRBJ2-7
CDR3 DNA: TGTGCCAGCAGTTTAAATGGCCACACCGACTACACCTACGAGCAGTACTTC
CDR3 protein: CASSLNGHTDYTYEQYF

D gene: TRBD2
clone size: NA
V gene: TRBV19
J gene: TRBJ2-1
CDR3 DNA: TGTGCCAGTAGTATCGGGACTAGCGTGTACAATGAGCAGTTCTTC
CDR3 protein: CASSIGTSVYNEQFF

D gene: TRBD2
clone size: once
V gene: TRBV7-2
J gene: TRBJ2-3
CDR3 DNA: TGTGCCAGCAGCTTTAGCGGGGGCGCAGATACGCAGTATTTT
CDR3 protein: CASSFSGGADTQYF

D gene: NA
clone size: NA
V gene: TRBV4-1
J gene: TRBJ2-7
CDR3 DNA: TGCGCCAGCAGCCAAGGCGCAGTCCTAGGGTACGAGCAGTACTTC
CDR3 protein: CASSQGAVLGYEQYF

D gene: TRBD2
clone size: NA
V gene: TRBV29-1
J gene: TRBJ2-7
CDR3 DNA: TGCAGCGTACTTTGGACTAGCGGGGTCTCCTACGAGCAGTACTTC
CDR3 protein: CSVLWTSGVSYEQYF

D gene: TRBD1
clone size: NA
V gene: TRBV9
J gene: TRBJ2-7
CDR3 DNA: TGTGCCAGCAGCGACCCCGGGACAGGGGGCGTCTACGAGCAGTACTTC
CDR3 protein: CASSDPGTGGVYEQYF

D gene: NA
clone size: NA
V gene: TRBV4-1
J gene: TRBJ1-4
CDR3 DNA: TGCGCCAGCAGCCGGACGGTTTGGAGTGAAAAACTGTTTTTT
CDR3 protein: CASSRTVWSEKLFF

D gene: NA
clone size: NA
V gene: TRBV30
J gene: TRBJ2-7
CDR3 DNA: TGTGCCTGGAGGACTAGCTCCTACGAGCAGTACTTC
CDR3 protein: CAWRTSSYEQYF

D gene: NA
clone size: NA
V gene: TRBV9
J gene: TRBJ2-2
CDR3 DNA: TGTGCCAGCGAAGGGGTTCGCACCGGGGAGCTGTTTTTT
CDR3 protein: CASEGVRTGELFF

D gene: TRBD2
clone size: NA
V gene: TRBV7-2
J gene: TRBJ2-1
CDR3 DNA: TGTGCCAGCAGCTTAGCGAGACTAGCGGGAGCCCACAATGAGCAGTTCTTC
CDR3 protein: CASSLARLAGAHNEQFF

D gene: NA
clone size: NA
V gene: TRBV7-8
J gene: TRBJ2-7
CDR3 DNA: TGTGCCAGCAGCTTAGAGGCCACGATGGGTCCCTACGAGCAGTACTTC
CDR3 protein: CASSLEATMGPYEQYF

D gene: NA
clone size: NA
V gene: TRBV28
J gene: TRBJ2-7
CDR3 DNA: TGTGCCAGCAGTTTCTCCCGCGAGCAGTACTTC
CDR3 protein: CASSFSREQYF

D gene: NA
clone size: NA
V gene: TRBV9
J gene: TRBJ2-7
CDR3 DNA: TGTGCCAGCAGCGTAGATGGGACGGCGACCTACGAGCAGTACTTC
CDR3 protein: CASSVDGTATYEQYF

D gene: TRBD2
clone size: NA
V gene: TRBV19
J gene: TRBJ2-1
CDR3 DNA: TGTGCCAGTAGTATTGGGTCCAGCGGGACCCCCTACAATGAGCAGTTCTTC
CDR3 protein: CASSIGSSGTPYNEQFF

D gene: NA
clone size: NA
V gene: TRBV30
J gene: TRBJ1-4
CDR3 DNA: TGTGCCTGGGCCCCGACGGGGGGGGGACTGTTTTTT
CDR3 protein: CAWAPTGGGLFF

D gene: TRBD1
clone size: NA
V gene: TRBV7-9
J gene: TRBJ2-5
CDR3 DNA: TGTGCCAGCAGCTCCAGGGCACAGGGGGCTGGGGAGACCCAGTACTTC
CDR3 protein: CASSSRAQGAGETQYF

D gene: TRBD2
clone size: once
V gene: TRBV5-4
J gene: TRBJ2-1
CDR3 DNA: TGTGCCAGCAGCGTAGGACTAGTCTGGGCCAATGAGCAGTTCTTC
CDR3 protein: CASSVGLVWANEQFF

D gene: NA
clone size: NA
V gene: TRBV6-5
J gene: TRBJ2-2
CDR3 DNA: TGTGCCAGCAGTGGCCGGGAAGGGTCCACCGGGGAGCTGTTTTTT
CDR3 protein: CASSGREGSTGELFF

D gene: TRBD2
clone size: NA
V gene: TRBV27
J gene: TRBJ2-3
CDR3 DNA: TGTGCCAGCAGTTGGGCTAGCGGAAGCACAGATACGCAGTATTTT
CDR3 protein: CASSWASGSTDTQYF

D gene: NA
clone size: NA
V gene: TRBV10-3
J gene: TRBJ1-1
CDR3 DNA: TGTGCCATCAATCGGGTGGCGGGCTCTGAAGCTTTCTTT
CDR3 protein: CAINRVAGSEAFF

D gene: TRBD2
clone size: NA
V gene: TRBV2
J gene: TRBJ2-1
CDR3 DNA: TGTGCCAGCAGTGAACTAGCGGGACAATACAATGAGCAGTTCTTC
CDR3 protein: CASSELAGQYNEQFF

D gene: NA
clone size: NA
V gene: TRBV7-6
J gene: TRBJ2-3
CDR3 DNA: TGTGCCAGCAGCTTAGCCCCTGAGAGCCTCAGCACAGATACGCAGTATTTT
CDR3 protein: CASSLAPESLSTDTQYF

D gene: NA
clone size: NA
V gene: TRBV28
J gene: TRBJ2-1
CDR3 DNA: TGTGCCAGCAGTCCTAGTTGGGGACACAATGAGCAGTTCTTC
CDR3 protein: CASSPSWGHNEQFF

D gene: NA
clone size: NA
V gene: TRBV6-5
J gene: TRBJ2-7
CDR3 DNA: TGTGCCAGCACCGATCTACGAATCTCCTACGAGCAGTACTTC
CDR3 protein: CASTDLRISYEQYF

D gene: NA
clone size: NA
V gene: TRBV27
J gene: TRBJ2-1
CDR3 DNA: TGTGCCAGCAGTTTCGCCGGGTACTCCTACAATGAGCAGTTCTTC
CDR3 protein: CASSFAGYSYNEQFF

D gene: NA
clone size: NA
V gene: TRBV1
J gene: TRBJ2-1
CDR3 DNA: TGCACCAGCAGCCAACCCACCACGGACAGAGTATTCAATGAGCAGTTCTTC
CDR3 protein: CTSSQPTTDRVFNEQFF

D gene: NA
clone size: NA
V gene: TRBV4-1
J gene: TRBJ2-1
CDR3 DNA: TGCGCCAGCAGCCACCACTACAATGAGCAGTTCTTC
CDR3 protein: CASSHHYNEQFF

D gene: NA
clone size: NA
V gene: TRBV6-6
J gene: TRBJ1-6
CDR3 DNA: TGTGCCAGCAGTTACTCTTGGGGCCGTAATTCACCCCTCCACTTT
CDR3 protein: CASSYSWGRNSPLHF

D gene: NA
clone size: NA
V gene: TRBV5-1
J gene: TRBJ2-7
CDR3 DNA: TGCGCCAGCAGTTCGGGTGACTCCTACGAGCAGTACTTC
CDR3 protein: CASSSGDSYEQYF

D gene: TRBD2
clone size: NA
V gene: TRBV5-1
J gene: TRBJ2-1
CDR3 DNA: TGCGCCAGCAGCTGGGACCCAACGACTAGCGCCTATGAGCAGTTCTTC
CDR3 protein: CASSWDPTTSAYEQFF

D gene: NA
clone size: NA
V gene: TRBV25-1
J gene: TRBJ1-1
CDR3 DNA: TGTGCCAGCAGTGAGTCCTCCAGGGGTGGGACTGAAGCTTTCTTT
CDR3 protein: CASSESSRGGTEAFF

D gene: TRBD2
clone size: NA
V gene: TRBV5-6
J gene: TRBJ2-2
CDR3 DNA: TGTGCCAGCAGACAGCTGACTAGCGGGAGTACCGGGGAGCTGTTTTTT
CDR3 protein: CASRQLTSGSTGELFF

D gene: NA
clone size: once
V gene: TRBV6-1
J gene: TRBJ2-7
CDR3 DNA: TGTGCCAGCTCTAACTACGAGCAGTACTTC
CDR3 protein: CASSNYEQYF

D gene: NA
clone size: NA
V gene: TRBV6-5
J gene: TRBJ1-1
CDR3 DNA: TGTGCCAGCAGTTACTCGGCGTGGAACACTGAAGCTTTCTTT
CDR3 protein: CASSYSAWNTEAFF

D gene: NA
clone size: NA
V gene: TRBV18
J gene: TRBJ1-1
CDR3 DNA: TGTGCCAGCTTCGATGCCGGGCCCCGGGGGGAGAACACTGAAGCTTTCTTT
CDR3 protein: CASFDAGPRGENTEAFF

D gene: NA
clone size: NA
V gene: TRBV2
J gene: TRBJ1-4
CDR3 DNA: TGTGCCAGCAGTGAAGCCCCGGGACGGAATGAAAAACTGTTTTTT
CDR3 protein: CASSEAPGRNEKLFF

D gene: NA
clone size: NA
V gene: TRBV7-9
J gene: TRBJ2-5
CDR3 DNA: TGTGCCAGCAGTCCGGGACACTACCAAGAGACCCAGTACTTC
CDR3 protein: CASSPGHYQETQYF

D gene: NA
clone size: NA
V gene: TRBV19
J gene: TRBJ1-5
CDR3 DNA: TGTGCCAGTAGCCCCCATAATCAGCCCCAGCATTTT
CDR3 protein: CASSPHNQPQHF

D gene: NA
clone size: NA
V gene: TRBV5-3
J gene: TRBJ2-3
CDR3 DNA: TGTGCCAGAAGCCCGCCGGGACCCCGGACGACGCCAGATACGCAGTATTTT
CDR3 protein: CARSPPGPRTTPDTQYF

D gene: NA
clone size: NA
V gene: TRBV7-9
J gene: TRBJ2-5
CDR3 DNA: TGTGCCAGCAGCCGCGAAACCAAAGAGACCCAGTACTTC
CDR3 protein: CASSRETKETQYF

D gene: NA
clone size: NA
V gene: TRBV6-1
J gene: TRBJ2-6
CDR3 DNA: TGTGCCAGCAGTGAAGCAAGCTCTGGGGCCAACGTCCTGACTTTC
CDR3 protein: CASSEASSGANVLTF

D gene: TRBD2
clone size: NA
V gene: TRBV25-1
J gene: TRBJ2-3
CDR3 DNA: TGTGCCAGCAGGAGGACTAGCGGGCTTTACGATACGCAGTATTTT
CDR3 protein: CASRRTSGLYDTQYF

D gene: TRBD1
clone size: few
V gene: TRBV7-9
J gene: TRBJ1-5
CDR3 DNA: TGTGCCAGCAGCAGACAGGGAGAGGGCAATCAGCCCCAGCATTTT
CDR3 protein: CASSRQGEGNQPQHF

D gene: NA
clone size: NA
V gene: TRBV9
J gene: TRBJ1-1
CDR3 DNA: TGTGCCAGCAGCGCGGGCCCAGGTTACTCTGAAGCTTTCTTT
CDR3 protein: CASSAGPGYSEAFF